This T cell receptor beta chain emerged from a study of blood T cell repertoires in COVID-19. Study at large: Acute and convalescent COVID-19 samples came from the United States, Italy and Spain.

Clinical histories supplied by participants themselves formed the basis of cohort assignment. Profiling relied on immunoSEQ multiplex PCR, and the TCRdb table lists in-frame clones only, not all of them. Found here are over 150,000 clones, 75% to 85% of them singletons; the top ten hold 12%. This CDR3 has 12 amino acids. Trimming removed 3 bases at V and 6 bases at J, with 6 bases between. Per germline, CDR1 SEHNR and CDR2 FQNEAQ (reference sequence). The receptor's source is a man in his forties who had recovered from COVID-19. The specimen was PBMCs or T cells enriched from blood (not recorded which). The V call is TRBV7-9, the J call TRBJ2-1; D might be TRBD2 (5 bases). DNA for the CDR3: TGTGCCAGCAGCTTGGGGAGCAATGAGCAGTTCTTC. It translates to CASSLGSNEQFF.